The 25 T cell receptor beta chains below come from one sample, sequenced in a study of blood T cell repertoires in COVID-19 (dated by TCRdb to 2020 to 2021). The library relied on the immunoSEQ multiplex PCR assay. What TCRdb holds here is the immuneACCESS table cut down to in-frame rearrangements. Part of the clones is not present; checked against another copy, under half of the missing clones reflect an unresolved V gene, and the others are unexplained. Present in this sample are approximately 180,000 clones, roughly nine tenths of which were seen just once. The ten largest clones add up to around 2% of the sample. What was sequenced was PBMCs or T cells enriched from blood (not recorded which). All receptors derive from a woman aged 40 to 55 with acute COVID-19.

This chain uses TRBV6-2 or TRBV6-3 with TRBJ2-7; D not resolved. Germline V gene sequence: CDR1 MNHEY, CDR2 SVGEGT. Trimming pared 0 bases from V and 2 bases from J, leaving 5 bases between. This CDR3 is 13 amino acids long. The CDR3 DNA follows: TGTGCCAGCAGTTACTCCCCAACCTACGAGCAGTACTTC. Amino acids: CASSYSPTYEQYF.

V gene TRBV10-3 combines with J gene TRBJ1-2; 10 nucleotides agree with TRBD1. CDR1 and CDR2 (germline): ENHRY, SYGVKD. The CDR3 spans 16 residues. The V and J ends lost 1 base and 3 bases, in that order; junction bases with no gene match: 5. CDR3 amino acids: CAISELGTGADYGYTF. DNA for the CDR3: TGTGCCATCAGTGAGTTAGGGACAGGGGCGGACTATGGCTACACCTTC.

The rearrangement uses TRBV9 and TRBJ2-1; 10 bases fit TRBD2. The CDR3 is 17 residues long. CDR1 and CDR2 (germline): SGDLS, YYNGEE. J lost 5 bases, V lost 4 bases, and 12 bases had no gene match. The CDR3 DNA reads TGTGCCAGCAGCTCACCCCCCTCTAGCGGGGGCAACAATGAGCAGTTCTTC. Translating it yields CASSSPPSSGGNNEQFF.

The genes are TRBV3-1 (or the pseudogene TRBV3-2) and TRBJ2-1; 8 positions agree with TRBD2. V shed 1 base and J 4 bases; nucleotides not matched to a gene: 12. There are 18 residues in the CDR3. Germline CDR1 is LGHDT and CDR2 is YNNKEL (reference sequence). CDR3 sequence: CASSQGFSGGRLYNEQFF. CDR3 in DNA: TGTGCCAGCAGCCAAGGGTTTTCGGGCGGGAGGCTTTACAATGAGCAGTTCTTC.

This clone was counted only a few times. The chain employs TRBV19 and TRBJ1-1; possible D gene TRBD1, 5 bases. V was clipped by 8 bases and J by 11 bases, with 21 bases between them. CDR3 length: 13 amino acids. Looked up from germline, CDR1 is LNHDA and CDR2 is SQIVND (reference sequence). CDR3 sequence: CASHMGQGLGAFF. CDR3 DNA sequence: TGTGCCAGTCATATGGGGCAGGGACTAGGGGCTTTCTTT. The full variable domain, its missing parts supplied by reference TRBV19 and TRBJ1-1, is DGGITQSPKYLFRKEGQNVTLSCEQNLNHDAMYWYRQDPGQGLRLIYYSQIVNDFQKGDIAEGYSVSREKKESFPLTVTSAQKNPTAFYLCASHMGQGLGAFFGQGTRLTVV.

V gene TRBV4-1 combines with J gene TRBJ2-1, with D unresolved. In germline, CDR1 is MGHRA, CDR2 YSYEKL. Trimming left V 0 bases short and J 3 bases short, with 9 bases between. The CDR3 loop spans 15 amino acids. CDR3 in DNA: TGCGCCAGCAGCCAAGAATTCCAGCGCTACAATGAGCAGTTCTTC. Translated, it gives CASSQEFQRYNEQFF.

The chain recombines TRBV29-1 with TRBJ1-4, with a weak D call TRBD1 (5 bases). The CDR3 consists of 18 residues. V lost 0 bases, J lost 7 bases, and 24 bases lay in between. Germline V gene sequence: CDR1 SQVTM, CDR2 ANQGSEA. The chain's CDR3 is CSVEDPLRGEVAGEKLFF. In DNA form, the CDR3 reads TGCAGCGTTGAAGATCCCCTGCGAGGGGAGGTTGCCGGTGAAAAACTGTTTTTT. The whole variable domain, filled in from reference TRBV29-1 and TRBJ1-4, reads SAVISQKPSRDICQRGTSLTIQCQVDSQVTMMFWYRQQPGQSLTLIATANQGSEATYESGFVIDKFPISRPNLTFSTLTVSNMSPEDSSIYLCSVEDPLRGEVAGEKLFFGSGTQLSVL.

The chain links TRBV20-1 to TRBJ2-7; weak D call: TRBD2 (5 bases). CDR1 and CDR2 from the germline V gene are DFQATT and SNEGSKA (reference sequence). The CDR3 spans 11 residues. Between the trimmed V and J ends, which lost 6 bases and 4 bases, there was a span of 10 bases. For the CDR3, the DNA is TGCAGTGCCGAACGGGGATACGAGCAGTACTTC. Its translation: CSAERGYEQYF.

V usage is TRBV7-9 and J usage is TRBJ2-1, with 8 bases identical to TRBD1. Per germline, CDR1 SEHNR and CDR2 FQNEAQ (reference sequence). The CDR3 is 16 residues long. With 5 bases clipped from V and 2 bases from J, the junction kept 8 bases outside the gene matches. Here the CDR3 reads CASSPTAGGTYNEQFF. CDR3 bases: TGTGCCAGCAGCCCAACGGCAGGGGGCACCTACAATGAGCAGTTCTTC.

This clone appeared a single time. The rearrangement joins TRBV5-5 to TRBJ2-1; 12 bases line up with TRBD1. Trimming at V came to 4 bases and at J to 7 bases, leaving 9 bases not matched to a gene. CDR3 length: 16 amino acids. Germline assignment: CDR1 SGHKS and CDR2 YYEKEE (reference sequence). The CDR3 sequence: CASSGWGQGALNEQFF. The CDR3 region has the DNA TGTGCCAGCAGCGGATGGGGACAGGGGGCGTTGAATGAGCAGTTCTTC. Full variable domain (outside the CDR3, taken from reference TRBV5-5 and TRBJ2-1): DAGVTQSPTHLIKTRGQQVTLRCSPISGHKSVSWYQQVLGQGPQFIFQYYEKEERGRGNFPDRFSARQFPNYSSELNVNALLLGDSALYLCASSGWGQGALNEQFFGPGTRLTVL.

The CDR3 sequence: CASSLGPVRTEAFF. CDR3 sequence (DNA): TGTGCCAGCAGCTTGGGGCCAGTCCGCACTGAAGCTTTCTTT. The chain joins TRBV5-4 to TRBJ1-1; D is uncertain. This CDR3 region has 14 residues. From germline, CDR1 is SGHNT and CDR2 YYREEE (reference sequence). The V and J ends lost 0 bases and 4 bases respectively, with 10 bases between them.

This rearrangement joins TRBV28 to TRBJ1-3, with D perhaps TRBD1 (5 bases). V was clipped by 2 bases and J by 7 bases, with 15 bases between them. The CDR3 has 15 amino acids. The germline CDR1 and CDR2 sequences are MDHEN and SYDVKM. In DNA, the CDR3 is TGTGCCAGCAGTTTACAGGGAAGCGAGAAGAACACCATATATTTT. This translates into CASSLQGSEKNTIYF. The variable domain in full, with the rest retrieved from reference TRBV28 and TRBJ1-3, is DVKVTQSSRYLVKRTGEKVFLECVQDMDHENMFWYRQDPGLGLRLIYFSYDVKMKEKGDIPEGYSVSREKKERFSLILESASTNQTSMYLCASSLQGSEKNTIYFGEGSWLTVV.

The chain uses TRBV5-1 and TRBJ2-7; TRBD2 is a possible D gene (5 bases). This CDR3 is built from 13 residues. V shed 7 bases and J shed 3 bases, with 14 bases lying between them. Germline values: CDR1 SGHRS, CDR2 YFSETQ. The CDR3 nucleotides read TGCGCCAGCGTCGGCAGCGGTGACTACGAGCAGTACTTC. Translating it yields CASVGSGDYEQYF.

CDR3 DNA: TGTGCCAGCAGCTCTATGGGACTAGCGGGAGAAATCCAGTACTTC. Its protein is CASSSMGLAGEIQYF. V and J are TRBV13 and TRBJ2-7; TRBD2 matches at 14 bases. V was clipped by 4 bases and J by 10 bases; unmatched bases: 9. The germline V gene has CDR1 PRHDT and CDR2 FYEKMQ (reference sequence). The CDR3 is 15 amino acids.

This clone was detected only a few times. CDR3 sequence: CASSEERSYEQYF. DNA of the CDR3: TGTGCCAGCAGTGAGGAGCGCTCCTACGAGCAGTACTTC. The rearrangement links TRBV2 to TRBJ2-7; D is ambiguous. Trimming left V 3 bases short and J 0 bases short, with 6 bases between. The germline CDR1 and CDR2 sequences are SNHLY and FYNNEI. The CDR3 loop spans 13 amino acids.

The chain carries TRBV19 and TRBJ1-5; 11 bases map to TRBD1. Germline CDR1 reads LNHDA; CDR2 reads SQIVND (reference sequence). V gave up 6 bases and J gave up 7 bases; unmatched junction bases: 17. The CDR3 covers 18 residues. CDR3 residues: CASSPGQGGSTFTQPQHF. The CDR3, as DNA: TGTGCCAGTAGCCCGGGACAGGGGGGTTCCACTTTCACCCAGCCCCAGCATTTT.

This clone has only a few counts. This chain connects TRBV18 to TRBJ2-3; TRBD1 matches at 7 bases. Losses at the gene ends were 6 bases for V and 11 bases for J; bases not matched to a gene: 17. Germline values: CDR1 KGHSH, CDR2 LQKENI. This CDR3 has 15 amino acids. The CDR3 DNA reads as TGTGCCAGCTCGGACGTACAGGGGTCCCACGGGGAGCAGTATTTT. Translation: CASSDVQGSHGEQYF.

This chain links TRBV7-8 with TRBJ1-4, with D unresolved. Trimming removed 5 bases at V and 5 bases at J, with 3 bases between. Germline V gene sequence: CDR1 SGHVS, CDR2 FQNEAQ. The CDR3 covers 11 residues. The CDR3 coding sequence is TGTGCCAGCAGCCCGAATGAAAAACTGTTTTTT. Its translation: CASSPNEKLFF.

The rearrangement links TRBV12-5 to TRBJ2-6, with D possibly matching TRBD2 (6 bases). V was clipped by 2 bases and J by 2 bases, with 7 bases between them. CDR1 and CDR2 from the germline V gene are LGHNT and FRNRAP. The CDR3 extends over 15 amino acids. The CDR3 here is CASGLSGAGANVLTF. CDR3 nucleotide sequence: TGTGCTAGTGGTTTGTCGGGGGCTGGGGCCAACGTCCTGACTTTC.

The chain employs TRBV6-5 and TRBJ1-2; D gene ambiguous. V dropped 6 bases and J dropped 3 bases, with 11 bases sitting between them. Germline values: CDR1 MNHEY, CDR2 SVGAGI. CDR3 length: 13 amino acids. CDR3 DNA sequence: TGTGCCAGCAGCCTAGACGGTGACTATGGCTACACCTTC. Protein: CASSLDGDYGYTF.

The gene calls are TRBV7-9 and TRBJ1-2; D is undetermined. This CDR3 has 14 residues. Germline V gene sequence: CDR1 SEHNR, CDR2 FQNEAQ (reference sequence). V dropped 1 base and J dropped 2 bases, with 8 bases sitting between them. This chain's CDR3 is CASSLGRSNYGYTF. CDR3 nucleotide sequence: TGTGCCAGCAGCTTAGGCCGGTCGAACTATGGCTACACCTTC.

The chain recombines TRBV10-1 with TRBJ2-1; 9 bases fit TRBD1. Unmatched junction bases numbered 11, after V lost 5 bases and J lost 12 bases. Germline CDR1 is WNHNN and CDR2 is SYGVQD (reference sequence). The CDR3 runs to 14 residues. DNA for the CDR3: TGCGCCAGCAGTTCACAGGGGGCCTCCCTGGGGCAGTTCTTC. Amino acids: CASSSQGASLGQFF.

The chain joins TRBV18 to TRBJ1-1; D unresolved. The CDR3 is 15 residues long. Germline CDR1 is KGHSH and CDR2 is LQKENI. Trimming shortened V by 3 bases and J by 1 base, and 12 bases separated the two germline ends. CDR3: CASSPQTPTNTEAFF. The CDR3 DNA sequence: TGTGCCAGCTCACCCCAGACACCCACGAACACTGAAGCTTTCTTT. The whole variable domain, filled in from reference TRBV18 and TRBJ1-1, reads NAGVMQNPRHLVRRRGQEARLRCSPMKGHSHVYWYRQLPEEGLKFMVYLQKENIIDESGMPKERFSAEFPKEGPSILRIQQVVRGDSAAYFCASSPQTPTNTEAFFGQGTRLTVV.

The rearrangement links TRBV14 to TRBJ2-7, with 7 bases identical to TRBD2. The V gene end was trimmed by 4 bases and the J gene end by 10 bases; junction bases not matched to a gene: 13. There are 14 residues in the CDR3. CDR1 is SGHDN and CDR2 is FVKESK in the germline V gene. The CDR3 coding sequence is TGTGCCAGCAGCCCGGCGGGAGTAGTATCGGAACAGTACTTC. Encoded protein: CASSPAGVVSEQYF.

The chain combines TRBV30 with TRBJ2-3, with 9 bases aligning to TRBD2. This CDR3 spans 16 amino acids. The V gene's germline CDR1 is GTSNPN and CDR2 SVGIG (reference sequence). The junction had 13 bases not matched to a gene; V was cut back by 2 bases and J by 7 bases. This CDR3 is CAWSTPTSGLGNTQYF. CDR3 sequence (DNA): TGTGCCTGGAGTACCCCGACTAGCGGTCTTGGAAATACGCAGTATTTT.